This is a list of T cell receptor beta chains from one sample in a study of blood T cell repertoires in COVID-19. Libraries were prepared by immunoSEQ multiplex PCR; TCRdb keeps only in-frame clonotypes and omits some of them. Among over 130,000 clones, approximately 88% were seen once, and the ten largest hold 25% to 35%. Sample: peripheral blood. These receptors were taken from a human donor in a cohort sampled during active COVID-19. Each CDR3 is given with its conserved first and last residue. D genes are given only for firm matches. A row's size may be missing; if present it is once, few, many or a size class.

D	size	J	V	DNA	CDR3
.	.	TRBJ1-1	TRBV5-8	TGTGCCAGCAGCTTGGTTCGGACATCAATGAACACTGAAGCTTTCTTT	CASSLVRTSMNTEAFF
.	.	TRBJ2-1	TRBV7-2	TGTGCCAGCAGCTTTACAGGGTTGAGGAATGAGCAGTTCTTC	CASSFTGLRNEQFF
.	.	TRBJ2-5	TRBV5-1	TGCGCCAGCAGCCGGGTTTCCTTGGACATCCTCGAGACCCAGTACTTC	CASSRVSLDILETQYF
TRBD1	.	TRBJ2-5	TRBV5-4	TGTGCCAGCAGCTTGACGGCAGGGGGCGTGGAGACCCAGTACTTC	CASSLTAGGVETQYF
.	.	TRBJ2-7	TRBV29-1	TGCAGCGTCAACAGGGATGAATACAACGAGCAGTACTTC	CSVNRDEYNEQYF
.	.	TRBJ1-3	TRBV18	TGTGCCAGCTCACCAGGCCCAAGGTCAGGGGCGTCTGGAAACACCATATATTTT	CASSPGPRSGASGNTIYF
.	.	TRBJ1-5	TRBV28	TGTGCCAGCAGTTTACCGGGGAGGTGGCAGCCCCAGCATTTT	CASSLPGRWQPQHF
.	.	TRBJ1-1	TRBV5-1	TGCGCCAGCAGCCCGGAGGGCCACTATGGGACCATGAACACTGAAGCTTTCTTT	CASSPEGHYGTMNTEAFF
TRBD1	.	TRBJ1-2	TRBV4-2	TGTGCCAGCAGCCAATCCGACAGGGAGAACTATGGCTACACCTTC	CASSQSDRENYGYTF
TRBD1	.	TRBJ2-1	TRBV7-3	TGTGCCAGCAGCAAGCAGGGGGCTGGTATTGATGAGCAGTTCTTC	CASSKQGAGIDEQFF
.	.	TRBJ2-2	TRBV11-2	TGTGCCAGCAGCTTCCGGGTATACACCGGGGAGCTGTTTTTT	CASSFRVYTGELFF
.	.	TRBJ1-3	TRBV7-2	TGTGCCAGCAGCTTGGGTTGGGGGGGCAGCGGGGACACCATATATTTT	CASSLGWGGSGDTIYF
TRBD1	.	TRBJ1-1	TRBV11-2	TGTGCCAGCAGCTTAGTACGACAGGGTGAAGCTTTCTTT	CASSLVRQGEAFF
.	.	TRBJ2-6	TRBV27	TGTGCCAGCAGTTTCTTTGGTAGTGGGGCCAACGTCCTGACTTTC	CASSFFGSGANVLTF
.	once	TRBJ2-6	TRBV5-1	TGCGCCAGCAGCTTCAGCGGCGGGGCCAACGTCCTGACTTTC	CASSFSGGANVLTF
.	.	TRBJ1-5	TRBV28	TGTGCCAGCAGTTTGGGAGGGGATAATCAGCCCCAGCATTTT	CASSLGGDNQPQHF
TRBD1	.	TRBJ1-5	TRBV12-3/TRBV12-4	TGTGCCAGCAGACTTGACAGGGGTCAGCCCCAGCATTTT	CASRLDRGQPQHF
.	.	TRBJ1-2	TRBV4-1	TGCGCCAGCAGCCAAGACGACAGCATAGCTAACTATGGCTACACCTTC	CASSQDDSIANYGYTF
.	.	TRBJ1-6	TRBV7-6	TGTGCCAGCAGCTTATCGTATAATTCACCCCTCCACTTT	CASSLSYNSPLHF
TRBD1	.	TRBJ1-2	TRBV6-5	TGTGCCAGCAGTCGACAGGGTGGGGGCAACTATGGCTACACCTTC	CASSRQGGGNYGYTF
TRBD1	.	TRBJ2-1	TRBV2	TGTGCCAGCATTGGGGACAGGGGGTACAATGAGCAGTTCTTC	CASIGDRGYNEQFF
.	.	TRBJ2-7	TRBV5-1	TGCGCCAGCAGCTTGGATCAGGGATCCTACGAGCAGTACTTC	CASSLDQGSYEQYF
.	.	TRBJ1-1	TRBV12-3/TRBV12-4	TGTGCCAGCAGTTTAAGACGGGACACTGAAGCTTTCTTT	CASSLRRDTEAFF
TRBD1	once	TRBJ2-7	TRBV25-1	TGTGCCAGCGGTAGACAGGGGGTCTACGAGCAGTACTTC	CASGRQGVYEQYF
.	.	TRBJ2-7	TRBV15	TGTGCCACCAGCAGAGATTCAGGACAGACCTACGAGCAGTACTTC	CATSRDSGQTYEQYF
.	.	TRBJ2-3	TRBV19	TGTGCCAGTCCCAGGGGAAATAGCACAGATACGCAGTATTTT	CASPRGNSTDTQYF
TRBD2	.	TRBJ2-3	TRBV4-1	TGCGCCAGCAGGCCAAGGACTAGTTCCCCTCTATCAGATACGCAGTATTTT	CASRPRTSSPLSDTQYF
.	.	TRBJ2-1	TRBV3-1/TRBV3-2	TGTGCCAGCAGTTACGACAGATACAATGAGCAGTTCTTC	CASSYDRYNEQFF
TRBD1	.	TRBJ1-1	TRBV5-1	TGCGCCAGCAGAAGCACCGGGACAGCGAACACTGAAGCTTTCTTT	CASRSTGTANTEAFF
.	.	TRBJ2-7	TRBV12-3/TRBV12-4	TGTGCCAGCAGTTTAGCCGGTGAGCAGTACTTC	CASSLAGEQYF
.	once	TRBJ2-1	TRBV11-1	TGTGCCAGCAGCTCTCGGACAGTTGGTGAGCAGTTCTTC	CASSSRTVGEQFF
.	.	TRBJ2-7	TRBV5-6	TGTGCCAGCAGCTTGGTGGAGGGGTACTACGAGCAGTACTTC	CASSLVEGYYEQYF
.	once	TRBJ1-1	TRBV2	TGTGCCGGTCTACGGGACACAGCTTCGAACACTGAAGCTTTCTTT	CAGLRDTASNTEAFF
.	.	TRBJ2-7	TRBV7-8	TGTGCCAGCGCTGAGGACTATTCCTACGAGCAGTACTTC	CASAEDYSYEQYF
TRBD1	.	TRBJ1-5	TRBV6-5	TGTGCCAGCAGGACAGGGACTAGCAATCAGCCCCAGCATTTT	CASRTGTSNQPQHF
.	.	TRBJ2-7	TRBV9	TGTGCCAGCAGCGCCACAGATCAGGGGTCTGAAGTCGACGAGCAGTACTTC	CASSATDQGSEVDEQYF
TRBD2	once	TRBJ2-3	TRBV3-1/TRBV3-2	TGTGCCAGCAGCCCCTTGAGCGGGGTTAGCACAGATACGCAGTATTTT	CASSPLSGVSTDTQYF
.	.	TRBJ2-7	TRBV13	TGTGCCAGCAGCTTAAAGCGGACCGTGACCTACGAGCAGTACTTC	CASSLKRTVTYEQYF
TRBD2	.	TRBJ2-3	TRBV4-1	TGCGCCAGCAGCGCTACCGGGACTAGCGGGGGCAGGGATACGCAGTATTTT	CASSATGTSGGRDTQYF
TRBD2	.	TRBJ2-1	TRBV7-6	TGTGCCAGCAGCTTAGCAGGTGGGCTAGCGGGGGGAAATGAGCAGTTCTTC	CASSLAGGLAGGNEQFF
.	.	TRBJ2-2	TRBV29-1	TGCAGCGTTGACACAGCCACCGGGGAGCTGTTTTTT	CSVDTATGELFF
TRBD1	.	TRBJ2-7	TRBV6-5	TGTGCCAGCAACCAAGCCGGGACAGCCTACGAGCAGTACTTC	CASNQAGTAYEQYF
.	.	TRBJ2-2	TRBV6-2/TRBV6-3	TGTGCCAGCAACCCACACAGGGCCACCGGGGAGCTGTTTTTT	CASNPHRATGELFF